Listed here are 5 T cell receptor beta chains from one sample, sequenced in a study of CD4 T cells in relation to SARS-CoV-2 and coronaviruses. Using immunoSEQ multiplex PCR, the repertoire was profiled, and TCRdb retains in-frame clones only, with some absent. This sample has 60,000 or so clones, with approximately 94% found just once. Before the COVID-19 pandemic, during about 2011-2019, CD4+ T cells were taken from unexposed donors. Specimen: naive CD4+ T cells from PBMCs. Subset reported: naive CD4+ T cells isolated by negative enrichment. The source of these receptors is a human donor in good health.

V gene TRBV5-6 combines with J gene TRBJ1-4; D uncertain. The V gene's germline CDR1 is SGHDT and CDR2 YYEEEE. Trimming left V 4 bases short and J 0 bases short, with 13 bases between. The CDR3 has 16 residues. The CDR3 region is CASSTASLATNEKLFF. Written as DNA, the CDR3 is TGTGCCAGCAGCACAGCAAGTCTCGCAACTAATGAAAAACTGTTTTTT.

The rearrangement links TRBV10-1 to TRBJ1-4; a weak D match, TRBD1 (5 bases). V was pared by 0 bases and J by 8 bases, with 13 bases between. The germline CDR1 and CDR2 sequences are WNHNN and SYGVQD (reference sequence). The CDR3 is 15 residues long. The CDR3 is CASSESKGLGEKLFF. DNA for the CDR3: TGCGCCAGCAGTGAGTCGAAGGGGCTGGGGGAAAAACTGTTTTTT.

For the CDR3, the DNA is TGTGCCAGCTCACGGAGCCGGGACAGGGAGGCCTTTGGAAACACCATATATTTT. Translated: CASSRSRDREAFGNTIYF. The chain links TRBV18 to TRBJ1-3, with 9 bases identical to TRBD1. V trimming: 4 bases; J trimming: 3 bases; junction bases outside the gene matches: 13. The CDR3 covers 18 residues. The V gene's germline CDR1 is KGHSH and CDR2 LQKENI. Full variable domain (missing parts from reference TRBV18 and TRBJ1-3): NAGVMQNPRHLVRRRGQEARLRCSPMKGHSHVYWYRQLPEEGLKFMVYLQKENIIDESGMPKERFSAEFPKEGPSILRIQQVVRGDSAAYFCASSRSRDREAFGNTIYFGEGSWLTVV.

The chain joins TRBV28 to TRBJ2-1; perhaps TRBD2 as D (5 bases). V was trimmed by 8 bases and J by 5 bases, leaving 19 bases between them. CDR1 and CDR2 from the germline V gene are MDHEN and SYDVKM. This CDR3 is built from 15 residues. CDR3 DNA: TGTGCCAGCTCCAAGGGCGGCAGGAGGAACAATGAGCAGTTCTTC. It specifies CASSKGGRRNNEQFF.

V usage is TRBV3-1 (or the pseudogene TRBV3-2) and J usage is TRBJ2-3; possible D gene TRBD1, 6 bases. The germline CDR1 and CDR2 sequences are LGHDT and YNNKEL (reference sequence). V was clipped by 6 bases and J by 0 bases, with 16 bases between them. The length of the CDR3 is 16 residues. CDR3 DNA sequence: TGTGCCAGCAGTTCACAGGGAGCAACAAGCACAGATACGCAGTATTTT. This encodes CASSSQGATSTDTQYF.